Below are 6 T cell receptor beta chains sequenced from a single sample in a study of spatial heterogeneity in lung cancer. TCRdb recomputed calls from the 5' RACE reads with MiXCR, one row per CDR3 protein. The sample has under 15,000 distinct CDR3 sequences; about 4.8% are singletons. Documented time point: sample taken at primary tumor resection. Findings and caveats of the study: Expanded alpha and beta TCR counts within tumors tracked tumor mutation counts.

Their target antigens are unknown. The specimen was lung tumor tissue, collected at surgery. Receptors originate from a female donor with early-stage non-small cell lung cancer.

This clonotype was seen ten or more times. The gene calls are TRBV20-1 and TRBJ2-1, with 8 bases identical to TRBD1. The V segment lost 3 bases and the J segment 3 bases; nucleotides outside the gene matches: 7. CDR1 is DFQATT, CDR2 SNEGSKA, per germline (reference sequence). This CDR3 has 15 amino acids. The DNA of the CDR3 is TGCAGTGCTAGGTATGGGACAGGCCACTACAATGAGCAGTTCTTC. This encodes CSARYGTGHYNEQFF.

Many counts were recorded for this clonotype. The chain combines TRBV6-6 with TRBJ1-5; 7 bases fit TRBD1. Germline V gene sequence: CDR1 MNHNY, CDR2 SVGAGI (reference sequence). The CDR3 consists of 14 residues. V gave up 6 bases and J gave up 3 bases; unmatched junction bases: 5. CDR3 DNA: TGTGCCAGCAGAGAGGGGACAGTCAATCAGCCCCAGCATTTT. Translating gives CASREGTVNQPQHF.

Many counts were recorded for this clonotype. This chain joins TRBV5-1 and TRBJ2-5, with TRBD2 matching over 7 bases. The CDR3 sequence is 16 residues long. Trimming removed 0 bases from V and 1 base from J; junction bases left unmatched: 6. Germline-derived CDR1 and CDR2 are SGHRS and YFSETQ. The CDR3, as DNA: TGCGCCAGCAGCTTGGGTAGCGGGCTCTCCCAAGAGACCCAGTACTTC. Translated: CASSLGSGLSQETQYF.

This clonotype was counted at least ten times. CDR3 DNA: TGTGCCAGCAGTTTATCAGTCGGCCAGAACACTGAAGCTTTCTTT. As protein: CASSLSVGQNTEAFF. The V and J genes are TRBV27 and TRBJ1-1; D call uncertain. Trimming removed 0 bases at V and 1 base at J, with 9 bases between. The germline V gene has CDR1 MNHEY and CDR2 SMNVEV (reference sequence). The CDR3 length is 15 residues.

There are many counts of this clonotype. The CDR3 protein is CASSYGLDQPQHF. In nucleotides, the CDR3 is TGCGCCAGCAGCTACGGATTGGACCAGCCCCAGCATTTT. The rearrangement joins TRBV5-1 to TRBJ1-5; D unresolved. The CDR3 has 13 residues. Trimming left V 3 bases short and J 7 bases short, with 11 bases between. Germline V gives CDR1 SGHRS, CDR2 YFSETQ.

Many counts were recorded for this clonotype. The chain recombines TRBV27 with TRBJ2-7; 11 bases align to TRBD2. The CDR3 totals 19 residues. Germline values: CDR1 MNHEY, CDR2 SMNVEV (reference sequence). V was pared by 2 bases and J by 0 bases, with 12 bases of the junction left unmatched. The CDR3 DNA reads TGTGCCAGCAGTTTAGGGGTCCTAGCGGGGGGACCTCGCTCCTACGAGCAGTACTTC. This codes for CASSLGVLAGGPRSYEQYF.